This T cell receptor beta chain was identified during a study of T cell changes during pregnancy in multiple sclerosis. Only in-frame clones appear in the TCRdb table, and some are missing; sequencing was by immunoSEQ multiplex PCR. The sample contains 50,000 to 55,000 clones, approximately 91% of which appear only once. Trimming took 4 bases from V and 4 from J; bases not matched to a gene: 3. Germline lookup yields CDR1 SGHKS and CDR2 YYEKEE (reference sequence). The CDR3 sequence is 14 residues long. The chain carries TRBV5-5 and TRBJ1-2; 11 bases map to TRBD1. The source is a female donor with multiple sclerosis, enrolled in a pregnancy study. This specimen consisted of CD4+ T cells from peripheral blood mononuclear cells, obtained in the third trimester of pregnancy. The CDR3 region is CASSTGTGGYGYTF. In DNA form, the CDR3 reads TGTGCCAGCAGCACCGGGACAGGGGGCTATGGCTACACCTTC.